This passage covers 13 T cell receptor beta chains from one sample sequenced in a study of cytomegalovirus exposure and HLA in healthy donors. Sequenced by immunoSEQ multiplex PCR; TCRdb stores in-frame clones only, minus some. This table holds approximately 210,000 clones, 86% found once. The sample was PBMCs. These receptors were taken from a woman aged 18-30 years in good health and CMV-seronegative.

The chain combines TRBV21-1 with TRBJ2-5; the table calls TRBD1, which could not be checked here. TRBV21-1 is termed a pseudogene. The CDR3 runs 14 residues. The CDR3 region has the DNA TGTGCCAGCAGCAAGCACAGTCGGATCTGGACCCAGTACTTC. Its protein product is CASSKHSRIWTQYF.

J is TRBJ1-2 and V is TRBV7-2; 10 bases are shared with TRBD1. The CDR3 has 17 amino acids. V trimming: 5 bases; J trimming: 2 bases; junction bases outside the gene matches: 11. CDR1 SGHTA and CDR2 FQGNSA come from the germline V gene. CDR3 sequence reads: CASSLMAPDRGNYGYTF. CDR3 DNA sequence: TGTGCCAGCAGCCTTATGGCCCCGGACAGGGGGAACTATGGCTACACCTTC. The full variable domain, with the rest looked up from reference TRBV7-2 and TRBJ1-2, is GAGVSQSPSNKVTEKGKDVELRCDPISGHTALYWYRQSLGQGLEFLIYFQGNSAPDKSGLPSDRFSAERTGGSVSTLTIQRTQQEDSAVYLCASSLMAPDRGNYGYTFGSGTRLTVV.

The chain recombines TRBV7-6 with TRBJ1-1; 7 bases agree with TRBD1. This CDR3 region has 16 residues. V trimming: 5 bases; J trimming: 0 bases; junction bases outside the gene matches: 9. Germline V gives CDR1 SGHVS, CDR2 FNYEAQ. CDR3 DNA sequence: TGTGCCAGCAGCATAAGACAGGGTGGGATGAACACTGAAGCTTTCTTT. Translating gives CASSIRQGGMNTEAFF.

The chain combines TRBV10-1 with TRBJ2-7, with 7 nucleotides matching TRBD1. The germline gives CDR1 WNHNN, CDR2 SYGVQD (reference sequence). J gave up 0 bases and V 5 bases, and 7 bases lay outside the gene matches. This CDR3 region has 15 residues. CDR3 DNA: TGCGCCAGCAGTTTAGGGGGCCTGAGCTCCTACGAGCAGTACTTC. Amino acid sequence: CASSLGGLSSYEQYF.

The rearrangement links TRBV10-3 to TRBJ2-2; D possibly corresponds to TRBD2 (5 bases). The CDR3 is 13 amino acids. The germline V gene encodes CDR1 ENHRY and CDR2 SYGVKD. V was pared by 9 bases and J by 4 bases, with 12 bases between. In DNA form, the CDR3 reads TGTGCCATTCCCTCGGACTTCACCGGGGAGCTGTTTTTT. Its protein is CAIPSDFTGELFF.

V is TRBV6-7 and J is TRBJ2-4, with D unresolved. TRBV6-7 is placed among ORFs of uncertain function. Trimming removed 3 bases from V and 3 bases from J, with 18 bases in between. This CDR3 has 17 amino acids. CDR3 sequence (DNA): TGTGCCAGCAGTTATCCCTTTACCGGGTTAGTCAAAAACATTCAGTACTTC. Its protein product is CASSYPFTGLVKNIQYF.

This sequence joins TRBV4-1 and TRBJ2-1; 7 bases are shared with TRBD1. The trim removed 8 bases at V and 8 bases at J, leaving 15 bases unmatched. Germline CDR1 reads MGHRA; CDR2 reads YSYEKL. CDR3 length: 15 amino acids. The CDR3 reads CASSRQGSSVDEQFF. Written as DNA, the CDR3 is TGCGCCAGCTCCAGACAGGGAAGTAGTGTGGATGAGCAGTTCTTC.

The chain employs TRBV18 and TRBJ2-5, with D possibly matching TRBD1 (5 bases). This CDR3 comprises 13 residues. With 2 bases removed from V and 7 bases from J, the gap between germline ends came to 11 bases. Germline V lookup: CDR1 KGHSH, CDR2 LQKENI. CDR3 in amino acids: CASSPAGLGTQYF. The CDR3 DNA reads TGTGCCAGCTCACCAGCAGGGTTGGGGACCCAGTACTTC.

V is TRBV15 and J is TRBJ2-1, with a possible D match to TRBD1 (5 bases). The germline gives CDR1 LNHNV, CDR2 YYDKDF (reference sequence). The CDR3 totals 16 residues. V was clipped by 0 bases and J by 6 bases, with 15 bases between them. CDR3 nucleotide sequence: TGTGCCACCAGCAGAGATCTAGGGGCGCAGGGCAATGAGCAGTTCTTC. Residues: CATSRDLGAQGNEQFF.

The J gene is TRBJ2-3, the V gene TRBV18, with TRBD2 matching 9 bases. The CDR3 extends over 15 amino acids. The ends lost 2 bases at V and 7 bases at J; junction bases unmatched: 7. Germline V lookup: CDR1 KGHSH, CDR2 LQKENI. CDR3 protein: CASSPGGGAPYTQYF. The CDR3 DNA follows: TGTGCCAGCTCACCAGGCGGGGGGGCACCCTATACGCAGTATTTT.

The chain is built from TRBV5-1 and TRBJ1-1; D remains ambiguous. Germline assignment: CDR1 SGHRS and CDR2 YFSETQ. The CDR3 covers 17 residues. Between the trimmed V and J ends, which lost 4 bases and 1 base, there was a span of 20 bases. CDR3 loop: CASSPGSGLRANTEAFF. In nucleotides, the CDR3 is TGCGCCAGCAGCCCGGGGTCGGGCCTTAGGGCGAACACTGAAGCTTTCTTT.

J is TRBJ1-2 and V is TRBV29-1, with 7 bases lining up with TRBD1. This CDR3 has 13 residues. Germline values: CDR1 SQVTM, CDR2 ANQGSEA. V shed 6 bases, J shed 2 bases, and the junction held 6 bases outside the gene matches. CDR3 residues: CSVGQTLNYGYTF. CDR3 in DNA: TGCAGCGTGGGACAGACCCTAAACTATGGCTACACCTTC.

The CDR3 region is CASSYSDRATYGYTF. For the CDR3, the DNA is TGTGCCAGCAGCTATTCGGACAGAGCAACGTATGGCTACACCTTC. The chain joins TRBV7-9 to TRBJ1-2; D is perhaps TRBD1 (6 bases). Germline loops: CDR1 SEHNR, CDR2 FQNEAQ (reference sequence). Trimming pared 4 bases from V and 5 bases from J, leaving 17 bases between. This CDR3 spans 15 amino acids.